This TCR beta chain emerged from a study of CD8 T cells in Susac syndrome. In the multiple sclerosis control group, patients were treatment-naive and had stable or active relapsing-remitting disease. The TEMRA cells underwent FACS enrichment, while the CD8+ and CD4+ T cells underwent negative isolation. The authors reverse transcribed roughly 0.5 to 1 ug RNA with random hexamers. Multiplex PCR with immunoSEQ amplified the TCR beta CDR3 across 54 Vbeta and 13 Jbeta. A single record per CDR3 protein comes from TCRdb applying MiXCR to the immunoSEQ multiplex PCR reads. Of about 66,000 distinct CDR3 sequences detected, over 85% appear once; the ten largest clones hold 0.56%. The CDR3 has 14 amino acids. Looked up from germline, CDR1 is SEHNR and CDR2 is FQNEAQ (reference sequence). Trimming shortened V by 4 bases and J by 0 bases, and 9 bases separated the two germline ends.

This TCR was sampled from a human donor with multiple sclerosis. Material for sequencing was CD8+ T cells from PBMCs. V is TRBV7-9 and J is TRBJ1-1; D unclear. CDR3 loop: CASSSSYMNTEAFF. For the CDR3, the DNA is TGTGCCAGCAGCTCAAGTTATATGAACACTGAAGCTTTCTTT.